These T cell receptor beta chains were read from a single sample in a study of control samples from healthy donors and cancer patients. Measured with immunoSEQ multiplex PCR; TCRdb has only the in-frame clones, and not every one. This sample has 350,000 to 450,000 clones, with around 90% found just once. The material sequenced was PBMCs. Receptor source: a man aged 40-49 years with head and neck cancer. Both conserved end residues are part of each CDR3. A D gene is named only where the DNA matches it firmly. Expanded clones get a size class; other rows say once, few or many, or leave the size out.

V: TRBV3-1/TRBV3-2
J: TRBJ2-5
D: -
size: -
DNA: TGTGCCAGCAGACCCCTCTCCGGGGGAGGCCAAGAGACCCAGTACTTC
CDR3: CASRPLSGGGQETQYF

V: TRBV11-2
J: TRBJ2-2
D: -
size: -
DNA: TGTGCCAGCAGCTTCGTCCAGGGAAACACCGGGGAGCTGTTTTTT
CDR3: CASSFVQGNTGELFF

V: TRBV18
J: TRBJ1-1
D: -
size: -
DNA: TGTGCCAGCTCACCTAACCTGGACAGCGAGAACACTGAAGCTTTCTTT
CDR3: CASSPNLDSENTEAFF

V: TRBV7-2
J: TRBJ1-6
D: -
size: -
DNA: TGTGCCAGCAGCTTATCGACCTATAATTCACCCCTCCACTTT
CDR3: CASSLSTYNSPLHF

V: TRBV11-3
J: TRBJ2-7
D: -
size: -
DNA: TGTGCCAGCAGCTTGAGATCGTCAAGGGTGGACGAGCAGTACTTC
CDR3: CASSLRSSRVDEQYF

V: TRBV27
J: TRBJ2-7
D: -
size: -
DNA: TGTGCCAGCAGTTTCGGCCCGGCAGGTTCCTACGAGCAGTACTTC
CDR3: CASSFGPAGSYEQYF

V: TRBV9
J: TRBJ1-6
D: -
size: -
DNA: TGTGCCAGCAGCGTAGGGGGGGACGTCATCTCACCCCTCCACTTT
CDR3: CASSVGGDVISPLHF

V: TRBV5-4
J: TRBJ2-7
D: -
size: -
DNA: TGTGCCAGCAGCTTGAGTGGCCGCGGCGCCGAGCAGTACTTC
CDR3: CASSLSGRGAEQYF

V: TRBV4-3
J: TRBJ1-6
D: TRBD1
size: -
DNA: TGCGCCAGCAGCCAAGATTTGCCCGGCCGGCAGGGGGTAAACTTATATAATTCACCCCTCCACTTT
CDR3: CASSQDLPGRQGVNLYNSPLHF

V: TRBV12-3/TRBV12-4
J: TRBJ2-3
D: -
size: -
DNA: TGTGCCAGCACCGCGAACACAGATACGCAGTATTTT
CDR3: CASTANTDTQYF

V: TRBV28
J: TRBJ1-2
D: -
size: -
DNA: TGTGCCAGCAGTTTATTCCATGCCGGACAGCAGAGGGATGGCTACACCTTC
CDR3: CASSLFHAGQQRDGYTF

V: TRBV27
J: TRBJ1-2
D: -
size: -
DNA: TGTGCCAGCAGTTTAACAGCTAACTATGGCTACACCTTC
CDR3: CASSLTANYGYTF

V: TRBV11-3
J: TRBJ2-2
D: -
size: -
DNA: TGTGCCAGCAGCTTGGGGACAAAAAACACCGGGGAGCTGTTTTTT
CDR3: CASSLGTKNTGELFF

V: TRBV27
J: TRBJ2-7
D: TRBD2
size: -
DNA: TGTGCCAGCAGTGGAATCGCGGGGGGCGAGCAGTACTTC
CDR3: CASSGIAGGEQYF

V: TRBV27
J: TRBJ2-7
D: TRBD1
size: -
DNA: TGTGCCAGCAGTAACCGCGGGACAGGGGGCTACGAGCAGTACTTC
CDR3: CASSNRGTGGYEQYF

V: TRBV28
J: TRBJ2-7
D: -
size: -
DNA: TGTGCCAGCATATCCGGGACTGCCTACGAGCAGTACTTC
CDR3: CASISGTAYEQYF

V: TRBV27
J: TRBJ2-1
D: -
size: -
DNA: TGTGCCAGCAGTTTAGCCGGGGATGAGCAGTTCTTC
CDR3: CASSLAGDEQFF

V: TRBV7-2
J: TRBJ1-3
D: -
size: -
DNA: TGTGCCAGCAGCTTAGTCTCGGCAGGGCCTGGAAACACCATATATTTT
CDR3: CASSLVSAGPGNTIYF

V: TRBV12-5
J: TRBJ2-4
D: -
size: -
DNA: TGTGCTAGTGGTTTGGTTCCGGGAGCCAAAAACATTCAGTACTTC
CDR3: CASGLVPGAKNIQYF

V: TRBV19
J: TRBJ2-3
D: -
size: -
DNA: TGTGCCAGCAATTTCGGTATAGGGCCGGGACCTCTGGGGGATACGCAGTATTTT
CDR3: CASNFGIGPGPLGDTQYF

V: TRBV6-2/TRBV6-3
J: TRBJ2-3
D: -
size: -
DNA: TGTGCCAGCAGTTACTCGGGCCTAGCGCGGACGGATTTT
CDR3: CASSYSGLARTDF

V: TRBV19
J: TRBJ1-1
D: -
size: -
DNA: TGTGCCAGTAGTATAGGGCCGGGACGATCGAACACTGAAGCTTTCTTT
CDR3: CASSIGPGRSNTEAFF

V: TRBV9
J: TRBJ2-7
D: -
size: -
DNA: TGTGCCAGCAGCGTAGGGTGGCTAGGTTCCTACGAGCAGTACTTC
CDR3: CASSVGWLGSYEQYF

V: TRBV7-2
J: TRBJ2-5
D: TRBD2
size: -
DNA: TGTGCCAGCAGCTTAGTTGTCCTAGCGGGGGGGCTAGAGACCCAGTACTTC
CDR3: CASSLVVLAGGLETQYF

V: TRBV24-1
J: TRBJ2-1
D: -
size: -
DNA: TGTGCCACCCCCGGATCGGGAGTTCGGTTCTTC
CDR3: CATPGSGVRFF

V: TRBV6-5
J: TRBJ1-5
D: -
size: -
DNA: TGTGCCAGCAGTTACCTCCGAGGGAATCAGCCCCAGCATTTT
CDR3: CASSYLRGNQPQHF

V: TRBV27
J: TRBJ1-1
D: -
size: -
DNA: TGTGCCAGCAGCACCAGGGTTCAACGGAACACTGAAGCTTTCTTT
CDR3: CASSTRVQRNTEAFF

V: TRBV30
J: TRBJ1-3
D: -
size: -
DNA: TGTGCCTGGAGGAGGGACATGAGAAACACCATATATTTT
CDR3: CAWRRDMRNTIYF

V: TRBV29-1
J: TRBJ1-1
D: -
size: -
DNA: TGCAGCGGATTTACCACTGAAGCTTTCTTT
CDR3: CSGFTTEAFF

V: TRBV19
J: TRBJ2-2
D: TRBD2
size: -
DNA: TGTGCCAGTAGTATCCCATCCGGGACTAGCGGGGGGTACACCGGGGAGCTGTTTTTT
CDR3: CASSIPSGTSGGYTGELFF

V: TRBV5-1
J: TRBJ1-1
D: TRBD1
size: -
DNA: TGCGCCAGCAGCCCAACCTCATCGGACAGGGGCTCTTTCTTT
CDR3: CASSPTSSDRGSFF

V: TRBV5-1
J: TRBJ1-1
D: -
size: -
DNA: TGCGCCAGCAGCGTGGGACTCTCAGACTCAGCTTTCTTT
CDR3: CASSVGLSDSAFF

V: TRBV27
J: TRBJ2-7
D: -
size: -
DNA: TGTGCCAGCCGTTCCAGCTCGTACTCCTACGAGCAGTACTTC
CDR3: CASRSSSYSYEQYF

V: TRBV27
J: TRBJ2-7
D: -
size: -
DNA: TGTGCCAGCTCTCGGGGGTTGAACGAGCAGTACTTC
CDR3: CASSRGLNEQYF

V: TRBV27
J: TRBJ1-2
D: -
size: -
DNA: TGTGCCAGCAGTTCAGGGTGGGCGTCTAACTATGGCTACACCTTC
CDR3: CASSSGWASNYGYTF

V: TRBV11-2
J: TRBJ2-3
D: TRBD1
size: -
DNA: TGTGCCAGCAGCTTAGTAGGGGGACAGGGAATTTTCACAGATACGCAGTATTTT
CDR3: CASSLVGGQGIFTDTQYF

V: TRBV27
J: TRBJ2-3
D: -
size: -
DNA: TGTGCCAGCAGTTTGGGGACCGCAGATACGCAGTATTTT
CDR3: CASSLGTADTQYF

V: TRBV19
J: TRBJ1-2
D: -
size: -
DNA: TGTGCCAGTAGTAGTGGGGTTGGCTACACCTTC
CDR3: CASSSGVGYTF

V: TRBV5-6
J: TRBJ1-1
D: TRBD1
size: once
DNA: TGTGCCAGCAGCTGGGGACAGGGCGGCACTGAAGCTTTCTTT
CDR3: CASSWGQGGTEAFF

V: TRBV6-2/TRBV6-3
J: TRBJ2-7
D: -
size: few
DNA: TGTGCCAGCAGTTACGACACCCTCCTATCCTACGAGCAGTACTTC
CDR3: CASSYDTLLSYEQYF

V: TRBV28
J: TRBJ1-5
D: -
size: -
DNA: TGTGCCAGCAGTTTGGTATCCGGGAATCAGCCCCAGCATTTT
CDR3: CASSLVSGNQPQHF

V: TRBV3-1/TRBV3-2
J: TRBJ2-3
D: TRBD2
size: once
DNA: TGTGCCAGCAGCCCTACTAGCGGGGGGGGTTACACAGATACGCAGTATTTT
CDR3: CASSPTSGGGYTDTQYF

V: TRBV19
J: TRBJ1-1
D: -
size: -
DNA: TGTGCCAGTAGTAGGCCTTCAGGAGCTTTCTTT
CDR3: CASSRPSGAFF

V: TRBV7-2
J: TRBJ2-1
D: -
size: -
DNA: TGTGCCAGCAGCTTGGTTGCGGGGTGGGATGAGCAGTTCTTC
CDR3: CASSLVAGWDEQFF

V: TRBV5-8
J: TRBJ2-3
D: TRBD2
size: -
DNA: TGTGCCAGCAGTCCTACACGTGCTAGCGGGAGAGCCACGCAGTATTTT
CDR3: CASSPTRASGRATQYF

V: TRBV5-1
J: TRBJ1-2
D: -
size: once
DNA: TGCGCCAGCAGCAACCCACAGGGAGGGAACTATGGCTACACCTTC
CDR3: CASSNPQGGNYGYTF

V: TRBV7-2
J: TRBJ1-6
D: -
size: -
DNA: TGTGCCAGCAGCTTAGAGGCCAGGGGAAATTCACCCCTCCACTTT
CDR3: CASSLEARGNSPLHF

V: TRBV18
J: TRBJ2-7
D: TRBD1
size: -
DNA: TGTGCCAGCTCACCAGGGACAGGGCGACACGAGCAGTACTTC
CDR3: CASSPGTGRHEQYF

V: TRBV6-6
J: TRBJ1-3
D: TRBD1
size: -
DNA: TGTGCCAGCAGTCACAGGGGCCGCTCTGGAAACACCATATATTTT
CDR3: CASSHRGRSGNTIYF

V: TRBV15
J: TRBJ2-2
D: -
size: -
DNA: TGTGCCACCAGCAGCGGTTTGGGGGCCGGGGAGCTGTTTTTT
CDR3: CATSSGLGAGELFF

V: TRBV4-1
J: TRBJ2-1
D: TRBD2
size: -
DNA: TGCGCCAGCAGCCAAGAGAGTAGCGGGACAATCTCCTACAATGAGCAGTTCTTC
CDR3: CASSQESSGTISYNEQFF